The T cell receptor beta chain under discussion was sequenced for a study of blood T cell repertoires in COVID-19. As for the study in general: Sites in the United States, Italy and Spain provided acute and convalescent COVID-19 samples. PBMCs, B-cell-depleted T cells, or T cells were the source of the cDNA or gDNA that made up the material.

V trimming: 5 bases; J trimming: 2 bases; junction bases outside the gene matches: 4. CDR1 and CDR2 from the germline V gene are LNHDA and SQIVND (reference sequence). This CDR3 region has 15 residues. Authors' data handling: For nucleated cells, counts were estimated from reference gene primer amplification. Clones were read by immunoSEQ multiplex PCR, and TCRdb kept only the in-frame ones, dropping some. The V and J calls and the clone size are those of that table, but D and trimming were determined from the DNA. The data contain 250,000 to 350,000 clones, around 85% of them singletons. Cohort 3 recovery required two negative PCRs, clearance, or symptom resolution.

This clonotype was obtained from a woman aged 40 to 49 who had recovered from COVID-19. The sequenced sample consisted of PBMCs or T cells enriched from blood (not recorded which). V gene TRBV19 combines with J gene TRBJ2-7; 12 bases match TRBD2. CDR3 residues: CASSGTSGYAYEQYF. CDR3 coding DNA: TGTGCCAGTAGTGGGACTAGCGGGTACGCCTACGAGCAGTACTTC.